The 27 T cell receptor beta chains given below trace back to one sample, sequenced in a study of T cells expressing NK-cell markers. TCRdb re-called the 5' RACE reads; one entry per CDR3 protein, DNA not given. The repertoire table contains 300,000 to 450,000 distinct CDR3 sequences. Sequencing was carried out using blood T cells: a sorted CD56 or NKG2C T cell subset, CD4+ or CD8+ T cells, or bulk PBMC T cells (not recorded which). The source of these receptors is a man aged 18-69 years in good health.

The rearrangement uses TRBV12-3 or TRBV12-4 and TRBJ1-3; TCRdb reports TRBD1, a call that lacks DNA to check it against. The CDR3 has 16 residues. This CDR3 reads CASSLARTGRRDTIYF.

The rearrangement joins TRBV10-2 to TRBJ2-5; TCRdb names TRBD2, which stays unverified in the absence of DNA. This CDR3 is 15 amino acids long. Germline CDR1 and CDR2: WSHSY and SAAADI. The CDR3 loop reads CASSQRLGSGETQYF.

The genes are TRBV5-1 and TRBJ2-1; TCRdb outputs TRBD2, but without DNA this stays unchecked. The CDR3 contains 16 residues. CDR1 and CDR2 from the germline V gene are SGHRS and YFSETQ. The CDR3 protein is CASSFLAGVTYNEQFF.

J is TRBJ2-7 and V is TRBV24-1. This CDR3 comprises 16 residues. Germline V gene sequence: CDR1 KGHDR, CDR2 SFDVKD. CDR3 protein: CATSDLSHIRYYEQYF.

The V and J genes are TRBV5-1 and TRBJ2-1; there is no DNA to check the TCRdb D call of TRBD1. Germline lookup yields CDR1 SGHRS and CDR2 YFSETQ. The CDR3 consists of 15 residues. The CDR3 sequence is CASSLGGSRINEQFF. The full variable domain, its missing parts supplied by reference TRBV5-1 and TRBJ2-1, is KAGVTQTPRYLIKTRGQQVTLSCSPISGHRSVSWYQQTPGQGLQFLFEYFSETQRNKGNFPGRFSGRQFSNSRSEMNVSTLELGDSALYLCASSLGGSRINEQFFGPGTRLTVL.

The chain couples TRBV28 to TRBJ2-1; lacking DNA, the TRBD1 call made by TCRdb goes unchecked. The V gene's germline CDR1 is MDHEN and CDR2 SYDVKM. The CDR3 totals 15 residues. This chain's CDR3 is CASSPDRVSYNEQFF.

This rearrangement joins TRBV10-3 to TRBJ2-3; there is no DNA to check the TCRdb D call of TRBD1. The germline V gene encodes CDR1 ENHRY and CDR2 SYGVKD. The CDR3 loop spans 14 amino acids. CDR3 region: CATKGGIETDTQYF.

The chain employs TRBV20-1 and TRBJ2-7; the D call from TCRdb, TRBD2, cannot be confirmed without DNA. The CDR3 totals 13 residues. The germline CDR1 and CDR2 sequences are DFQATT and SNEGSKA (reference sequence). The CDR3 spells CSAGRANIYEQYF.

The V call is TRBV5-5, the J call TRBJ2-3; the D call of TRBD1 rests on TCRdb alone, since no DNA is present to check it. CDR3 length: 16 amino acids. CDR1 is SGHKS and CDR2 is YYEKEE in the germline V gene (reference sequence). The CDR3 loop is CASSIGGTGSTDTQYF.

Here the CDR3 reads CASSLVGGEWSTQYF. The chain is built from TRBV7-9 and TRBJ2-3; the TCRdb call, TRBD1, lacks DNA for checking. This CDR3 is 15 amino acids long. Germline V gene lookup returns CDR1 SEHNR and CDR2 FQNEAQ (reference sequence).

V is TRBV5-1 and J is TRBJ2-3. In germline, CDR1 is SGHRS, CDR2 YFSETQ. This CDR3 has 14 residues. CDR3: CASSLAFLTDTQYF.

V usage is TRBV7-3 and J usage is TRBJ1-1; as DNA is missing, the TRBD1 call by TCRdb cannot be tested. This CDR3 contains 13 residues. The germline V gene has CDR1 SGHTA and CDR2 FQGTGA. The CDR3: CASSTGTVTEAFF.

The rearrangement links TRBV14 to TRBJ2-7. Per germline, CDR1 SGHDN and CDR2 FVKESK. This CDR3 comprises 13 residues. CDR3 loop: CASSQDVGHEQYF.

The rearrangement uses TRBV12-3 or TRBV12-4 and TRBJ2-7; TCRdb's D call of TRBD1 is untestable without DNA. The CDR3 spans 16 residues. The CDR3 spells CASSLVGTRTPYEQYF.

The chain couples TRBV2 to TRBJ2-1. CDR1 SNHLY and CDR2 FYNNEI come from the germline V gene. The CDR3 sequence is 12 residues long. CDR3 protein: CASSPQGWEQFF.

The J gene is TRBJ2-1, the V gene TRBV11-2; there is no DNA to check the TCRdb D call of TRBD2. CDR1 and CDR2 from the germline V gene are SGHAT and FQNNGV. The CDR3 totals 20 residues. This CDR3 is CASSTRQEGARTISYNEQFF.

The chain combines TRBV6-1 with TRBJ2-1; TCRdb names TRBD2, which stays unverified in the absence of DNA. The CDR3 contains 16 residues. Germline V gene lookup returns CDR1 MNHNS and CDR2 SASEGT. The CDR3 spells CASSSRKAGNHNEQFF.

The V and J genes are TRBV7-8 and TRBJ2-5; lacking DNA, the TRBD2 call made by TCRdb goes unchecked. This CDR3 region has 17 residues. Germline assignment: CDR1 SGHVS and CDR2 FQNEAQ. This CDR3 reads CASSLGWASGAQETQYF.

The rearrangement joins TRBV7-9 to TRBJ2-7. Germline V gives CDR1 SEHNR, CDR2 FQNEAQ (reference sequence). The CDR3 runs to 14 residues. CDR3 residues: CASSLAGMVWEQYF.

The chain uses TRBV6-1 and TRBJ2-3; TCRdb gives TRBD1 as the D gene, but with no DNA this cannot be confirmed. From germline, CDR1 is MNHNS and CDR2 SASEGT. CDR3 length equals 14 residues. The CDR3 here is CAARGGDGTDTQYF.

The chain carries TRBV20-1 and TRBJ2-5; checking the TCRdb D call of TRBD1 is not possible without DNA. There are 15 residues in the CDR3. Germline V CDR1 and CDR2: DFQATT, SNEGSKA (reference sequence). This CDR3 reads CSARDAGGKLETQYF.

This chain connects TRBV2 to TRBJ1-5; the D call of TRBD1 rests on TCRdb alone, since no DNA is present to check it. The CDR3 loop spans 14 amino acids. Germline V lookup: CDR1 SNHLY, CDR2 FYNNEI. The CDR3 is CASSDQGWDQPQHF.

The rearrangement joins TRBV28 to TRBJ2-5. Germline loops: CDR1 MDHEN, CDR2 SYDVKM. The CDR3 contains 14 residues. CDR3 residues: CASRPSRNQETQYF.

The V call is TRBV28, the J call TRBJ2-3. CDR1 and CDR2 (germline): MDHEN, SYDVKM. The CDR3 loop spans 12 amino acids. The CDR3 loop reads CASSGVRHTQYF.

The CDR3 protein is CASRKTGTTNYGYTF. The V call is TRBV10-2, the J call TRBJ1-2; TCRdb picks TRBD1, but there is no DNA to check that call. The CDR3 is 15 residues long. CDR1 is WSHSY, CDR2 SAAADI, per germline.

The chain links TRBV3-1 to TRBJ2-7; the D call from TCRdb, TRBD1, cannot be confirmed without DNA. The CDR3 totals 13 residues. The germline gives CDR1 LGHDT, CDR2 YNNKEL (reference sequence). CDR3: CASSFRTGVEQYF.

V is TRBV27 and J is TRBJ2-3; TCRdb names TRBD1, which stays unverified in the absence of DNA. The CDR3 loop spans 14 amino acids. Germline values: CDR1 MNHEY, CDR2 SMNVEV (reference sequence). The chain's CDR3 is CASSLTGWPDTQYF.